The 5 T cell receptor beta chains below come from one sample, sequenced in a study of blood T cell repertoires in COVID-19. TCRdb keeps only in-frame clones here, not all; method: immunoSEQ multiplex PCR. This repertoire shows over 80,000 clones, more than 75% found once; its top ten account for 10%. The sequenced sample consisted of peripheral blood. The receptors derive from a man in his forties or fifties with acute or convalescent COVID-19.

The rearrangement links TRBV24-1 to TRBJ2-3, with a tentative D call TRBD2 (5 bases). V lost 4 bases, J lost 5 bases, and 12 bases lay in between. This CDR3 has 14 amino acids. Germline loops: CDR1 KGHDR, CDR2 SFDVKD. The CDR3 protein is CATSDRSVIDTQYF. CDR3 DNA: TGTGCCACCAGTGACCGTAGCGTGATAGATACGCAGTATTTT.

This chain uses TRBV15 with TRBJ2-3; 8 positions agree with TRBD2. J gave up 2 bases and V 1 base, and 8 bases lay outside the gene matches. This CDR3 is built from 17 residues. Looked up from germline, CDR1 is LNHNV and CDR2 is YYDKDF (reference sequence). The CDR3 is CATSRGMGSGTTDTQYF. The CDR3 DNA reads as TGTGCCACCAGCAGAGGTATGGGTAGCGGGACCACAGATACGCAGTATTTT.

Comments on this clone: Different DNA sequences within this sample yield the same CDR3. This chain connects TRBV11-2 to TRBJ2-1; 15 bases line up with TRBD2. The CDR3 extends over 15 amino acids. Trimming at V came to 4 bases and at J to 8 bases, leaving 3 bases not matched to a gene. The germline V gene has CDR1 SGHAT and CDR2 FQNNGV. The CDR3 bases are TGTGCCAGCAGCTCGGGACTAGCGGGAGGTGATGAGCAGTTCTTC. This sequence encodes CASSSGLAGGDEQFF.

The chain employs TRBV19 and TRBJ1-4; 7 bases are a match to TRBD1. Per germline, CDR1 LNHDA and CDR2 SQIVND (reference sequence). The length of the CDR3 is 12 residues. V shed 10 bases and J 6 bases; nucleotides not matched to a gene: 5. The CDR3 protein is CATGTADEKLFF. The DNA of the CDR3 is TGTGCCACCGGGACAGCGGATGAAAAACTGTTTTTT.

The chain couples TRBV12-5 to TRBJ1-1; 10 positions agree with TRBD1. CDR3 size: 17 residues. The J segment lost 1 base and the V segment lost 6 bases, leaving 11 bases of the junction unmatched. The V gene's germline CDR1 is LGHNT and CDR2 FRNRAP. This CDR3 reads CASGTPPGQGRNTEAFF. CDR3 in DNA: TGTGCTAGTGGCACTCCTCCGGGACAGGGGAGGAACACTGAAGCTTTCTTT. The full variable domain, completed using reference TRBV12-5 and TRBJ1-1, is DARVTQTPRHKVTEMGQEVTMRCQPILGHNTVFWYRQTMMQGLELLAYFRNRAPLDDSGMPKDRFSAEMPDATLATLKIQPSEPRDSAVYFCASGTPPGQGRNTEAFFGQGTRLTVV.